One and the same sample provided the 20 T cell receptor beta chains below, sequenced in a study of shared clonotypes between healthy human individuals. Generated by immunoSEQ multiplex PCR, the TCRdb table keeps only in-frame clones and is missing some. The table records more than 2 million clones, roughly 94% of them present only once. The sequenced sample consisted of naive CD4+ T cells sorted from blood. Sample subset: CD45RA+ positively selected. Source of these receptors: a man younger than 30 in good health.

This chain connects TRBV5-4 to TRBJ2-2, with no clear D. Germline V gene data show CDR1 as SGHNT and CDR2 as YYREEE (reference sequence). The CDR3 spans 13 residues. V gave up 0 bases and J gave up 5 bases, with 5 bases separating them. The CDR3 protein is CASSLERTGELFF. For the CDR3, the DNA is TGTGCCAGCAGCTTGGAACGGACCGGGGAGCTGTTTTTT. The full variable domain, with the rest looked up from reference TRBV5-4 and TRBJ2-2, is ETGVTQSPTHLIKTRGQQVTLRCSSQSGHNTVSWYQQALGQGPQFIFQYYREEENGRGNFPPRFSGLQFPNYSSELNVNALELDDSALYLCASSLERTGELFFGEGSRLTVL.

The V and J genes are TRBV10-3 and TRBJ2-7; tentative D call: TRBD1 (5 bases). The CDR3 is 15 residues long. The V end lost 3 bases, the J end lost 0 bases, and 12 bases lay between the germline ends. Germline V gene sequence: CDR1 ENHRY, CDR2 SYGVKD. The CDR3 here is CAISDWGMDSYEQYF. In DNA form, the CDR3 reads TGTGCCATCAGTGATTGGGGCATGGACTCCTACGAGCAGTACTTC.

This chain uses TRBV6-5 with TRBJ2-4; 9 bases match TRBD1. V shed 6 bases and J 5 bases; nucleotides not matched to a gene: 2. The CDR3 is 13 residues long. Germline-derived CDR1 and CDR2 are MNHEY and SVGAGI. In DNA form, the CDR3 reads TGTGCCAGCAGCACAGGGGGCGAAAACATTCAGTACTTC. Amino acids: CASSTGGENIQYF.

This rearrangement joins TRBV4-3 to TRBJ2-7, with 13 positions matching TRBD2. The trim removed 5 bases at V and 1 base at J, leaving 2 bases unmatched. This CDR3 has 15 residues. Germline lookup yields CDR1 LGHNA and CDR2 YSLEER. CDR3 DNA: TGCGCCAGCAGCGAGGGACTAGCGGGGTCCTACGAGCAGTACTTC. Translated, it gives CASSEGLAGSYEQYF.

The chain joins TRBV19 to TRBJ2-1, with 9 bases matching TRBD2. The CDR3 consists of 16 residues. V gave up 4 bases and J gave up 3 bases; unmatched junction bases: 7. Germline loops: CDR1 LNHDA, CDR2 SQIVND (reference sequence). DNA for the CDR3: TGTGCCAGTAGTAGCTTAGCGGGAGCCCTCTACAATGAGCAGTTCTTC. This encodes CASSSLAGALYNEQFF.

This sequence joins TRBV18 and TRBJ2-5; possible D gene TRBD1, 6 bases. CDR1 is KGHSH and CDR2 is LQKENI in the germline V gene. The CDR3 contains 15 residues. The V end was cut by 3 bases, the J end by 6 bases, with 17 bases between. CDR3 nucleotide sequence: TGTGCCAGCTCACCGGGACAAGGGGTCTCAAAGACCCAGTACTTC. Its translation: CASSPGQGVSKTQYF. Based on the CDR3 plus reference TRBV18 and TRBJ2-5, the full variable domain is NAGVMQNPRHLVRRRGQEARLRCSPMKGHSHVYWYRQLPEEGLKFMVYLQKENIIDESGMPKERFSAEFPKEGPSILRIQQVVRGDSAAYFCASSPGQGVSKTQYFGPGTRLLVL.

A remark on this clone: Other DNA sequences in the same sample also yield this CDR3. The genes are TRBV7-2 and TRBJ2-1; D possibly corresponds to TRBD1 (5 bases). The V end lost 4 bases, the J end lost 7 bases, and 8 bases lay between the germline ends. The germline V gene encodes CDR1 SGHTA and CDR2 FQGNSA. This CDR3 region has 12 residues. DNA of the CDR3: TGTGCCAGCAGCTCAGGGCTTAATGAGCAGTTCTTC. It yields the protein CASSSGLNEQFF.

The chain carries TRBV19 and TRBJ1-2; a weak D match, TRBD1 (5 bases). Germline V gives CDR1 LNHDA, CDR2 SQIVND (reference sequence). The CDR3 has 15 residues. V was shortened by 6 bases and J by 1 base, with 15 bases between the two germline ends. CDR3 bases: TGTGCCAGTAGCCCTGAGGCAGGGATTAACTATGGCTACACCTTC. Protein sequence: CASSPEAGINYGYTF.

The CDR3 spells CATLRGQGVSTNEKLFF. In DNA, the CDR3 is TGTGCCACCCTCAGGGGACAGGGGGTCTCAACTAATGAAAAACTGTTTTTT. This sequence joins TRBV15 and TRBJ1-4, with TRBD1 matching over 11 bases. The CDR3 spans 17 residues. Germline V gene lookup returns CDR1 LNHNV and CDR2 YYDKDF (reference sequence). Trimming cost V 8 bases and J 0 bases; bases outside gene matches: 8.

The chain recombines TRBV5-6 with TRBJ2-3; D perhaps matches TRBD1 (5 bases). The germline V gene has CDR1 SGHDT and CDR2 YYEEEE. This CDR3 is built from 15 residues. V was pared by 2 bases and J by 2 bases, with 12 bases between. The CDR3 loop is CASSLGDRLTDTQYF. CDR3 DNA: TGTGCCAGCAGCTTAGGCGACAGACTCACAGATACGCAGTATTTT.

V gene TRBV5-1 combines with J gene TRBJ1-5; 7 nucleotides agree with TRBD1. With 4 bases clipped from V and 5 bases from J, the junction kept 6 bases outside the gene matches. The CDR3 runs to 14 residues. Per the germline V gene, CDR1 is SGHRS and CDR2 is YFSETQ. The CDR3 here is CASSEQGPHQPQHF. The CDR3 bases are TGCGCCAGCAGCGAACAGGGGCCCCATCAGCCCCAGCATTTT.

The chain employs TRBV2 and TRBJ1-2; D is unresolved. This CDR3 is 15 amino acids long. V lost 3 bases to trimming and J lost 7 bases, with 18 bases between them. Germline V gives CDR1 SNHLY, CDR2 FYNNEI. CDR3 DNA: TGTGCCAGCAGTGAGTGGTTCCCCCCTAAGTCTGGCTACACCTTC. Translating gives CASSEWFPPKSGYTF.

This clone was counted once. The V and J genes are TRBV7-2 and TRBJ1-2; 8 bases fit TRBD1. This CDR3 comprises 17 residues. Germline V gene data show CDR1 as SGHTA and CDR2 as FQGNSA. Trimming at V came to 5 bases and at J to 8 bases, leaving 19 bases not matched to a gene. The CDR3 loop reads CASSHLPNLQGAQGYTF. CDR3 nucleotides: TGTGCCAGCAGCCACCTTCCAAATCTTCAGGGGGCGCAAGGCTACACCTTC.

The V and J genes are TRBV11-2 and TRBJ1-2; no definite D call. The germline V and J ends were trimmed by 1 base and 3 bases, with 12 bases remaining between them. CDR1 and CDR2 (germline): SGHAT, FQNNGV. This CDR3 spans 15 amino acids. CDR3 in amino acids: CASSLGVVRDYGYTF. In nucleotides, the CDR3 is TGTGCCAGCAGCTTAGGAGTAGTGAGGGACTATGGCTACACCTTC. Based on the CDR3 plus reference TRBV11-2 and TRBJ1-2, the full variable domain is EAGVAQSPRYKIIEKRQSVAFWCNPISGHATLYWYQQILGQGPKLLIQFQNNGVVDDSQLPKDRFSAERLKGVDSTLKIQPAKLEDSAVYLCASSLGVVRDYGYTFGSGTRLTVV.

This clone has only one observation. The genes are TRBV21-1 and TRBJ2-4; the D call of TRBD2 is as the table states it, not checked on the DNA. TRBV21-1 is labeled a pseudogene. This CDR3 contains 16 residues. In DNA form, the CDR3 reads TGTGCCAGCAGCCGAACTAGCGGGGGAGCCAAAAACATTCAGTACTTC. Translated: CASSRTSGGAKNIQYF.

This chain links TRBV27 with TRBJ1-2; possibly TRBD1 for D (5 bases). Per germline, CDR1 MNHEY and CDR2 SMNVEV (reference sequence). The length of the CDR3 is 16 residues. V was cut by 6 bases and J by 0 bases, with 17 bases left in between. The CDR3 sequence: CASSLYRDGPNYGYTF. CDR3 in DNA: TGTGCCAGCAGCCTCTATCGGGACGGCCCTAACTATGGCTACACCTTC.

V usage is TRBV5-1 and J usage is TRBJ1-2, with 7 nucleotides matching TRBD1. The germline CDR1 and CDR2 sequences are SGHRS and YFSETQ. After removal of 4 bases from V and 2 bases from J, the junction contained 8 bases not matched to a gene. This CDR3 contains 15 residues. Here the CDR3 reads CASSTRTGPNYGYTF. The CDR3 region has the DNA TGCGCCAGCAGCACCCGGACAGGCCCAAACTATGGCTACACCTTC.

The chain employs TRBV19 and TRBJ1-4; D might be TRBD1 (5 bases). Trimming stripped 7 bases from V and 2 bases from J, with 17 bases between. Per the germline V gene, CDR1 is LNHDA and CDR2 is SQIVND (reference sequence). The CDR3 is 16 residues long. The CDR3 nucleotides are TGTGCCAGTACTCTGATGGGGCTCGGTACTAATGAAAAACTGTTTTTT. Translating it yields CASTLMGLGTNEKLFF.

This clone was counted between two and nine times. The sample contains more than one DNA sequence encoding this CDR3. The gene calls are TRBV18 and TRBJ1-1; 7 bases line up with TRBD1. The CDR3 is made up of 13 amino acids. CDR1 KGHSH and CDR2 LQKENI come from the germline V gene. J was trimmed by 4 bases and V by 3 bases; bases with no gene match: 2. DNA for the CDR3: TGTGCCAGCTCACCTGACAGGGTCACTGAAGCTTTCTTT. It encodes CASSPDRVTEAFF. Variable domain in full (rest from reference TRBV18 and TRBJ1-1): NAGVMQNPRHLVRRRGQEARLRCSPMKGHSHVYWYRQLPEEGLKFMVYLQKENIIDESGMPKERFSAEFPKEGPSILRIQQVVRGDSAAYFCASSPDRVTEAFFGQGTRLTVV.

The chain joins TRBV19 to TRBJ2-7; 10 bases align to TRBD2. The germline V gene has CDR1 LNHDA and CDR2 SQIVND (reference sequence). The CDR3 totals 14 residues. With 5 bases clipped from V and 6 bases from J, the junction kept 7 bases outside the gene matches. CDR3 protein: CASSEAGGPGEQYF. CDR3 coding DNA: TGTGCCAGTAGTGAAGCGGGAGGGCCTGGCGAGCAGTACTTC.